This entry features one T cell receptor beta chain sequence. Its antigen is currently unknown. This specimen belongs to a study of T cells after yellow fever vaccination. Findings and caveats of the study: Weaker, the secondary response peaked sooner, at day 5 versus 15.

The CDR3 extends over 12 amino acids. Trimming took off 6 bases at V and 5 bases at J, with 9 bases between the two ends. The germline CDR1 and CDR2 sequences are MNHNS and SASEGT. 5'RACE template switching produced TCR cDNA carrying a universal primer site and UMIs. TCRdb used MiXCR to reprocess the 5' RACE reads, holding one entry per CDR3 protein. This table has 140,000 to 150,000 distinct CDR3 sequences, approximately 6.6% appearing once. Specimen: CD4+ T cells sorted from PBMCs, collected 10 days after the yellow fever booster vaccination. The origin of this receptor is a man in his thirties or forties who received the YFV17D yellow fever vaccine. The V gene is TRBV6-1, the J gene TRBJ2-3; D gene unclear. CDR3 bases: TGTGCCAGCAGATCGCTCAAAGATACGCAGTATTTT. Translating it yields CASRSLKDTQYF.